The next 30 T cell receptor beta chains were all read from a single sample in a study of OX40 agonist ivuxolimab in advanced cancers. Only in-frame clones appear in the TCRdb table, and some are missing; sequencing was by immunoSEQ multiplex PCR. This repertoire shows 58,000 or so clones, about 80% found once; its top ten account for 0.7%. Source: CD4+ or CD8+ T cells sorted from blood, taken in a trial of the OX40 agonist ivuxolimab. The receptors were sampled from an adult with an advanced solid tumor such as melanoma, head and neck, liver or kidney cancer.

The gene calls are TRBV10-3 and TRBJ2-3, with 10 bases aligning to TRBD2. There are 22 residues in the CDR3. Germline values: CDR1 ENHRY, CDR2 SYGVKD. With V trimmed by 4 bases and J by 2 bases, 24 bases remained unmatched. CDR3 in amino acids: CAISGPLSGDVAGGTPTDTQYF. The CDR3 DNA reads TGTGCCATCAGTGGACCCCTATCGGGGGATGTAGCGGGGGGCACCCCCACAGATACGCAGTATTTT.

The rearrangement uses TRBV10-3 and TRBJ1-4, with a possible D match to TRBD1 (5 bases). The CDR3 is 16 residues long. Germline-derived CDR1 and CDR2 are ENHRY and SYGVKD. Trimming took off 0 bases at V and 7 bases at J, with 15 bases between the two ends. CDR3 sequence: CAISESRGGVGEKLFF. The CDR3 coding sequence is TGTGCCATCAGTGAGTCGAGGGGTGGAGTAGGTGAAAAACTGTTTTTT.

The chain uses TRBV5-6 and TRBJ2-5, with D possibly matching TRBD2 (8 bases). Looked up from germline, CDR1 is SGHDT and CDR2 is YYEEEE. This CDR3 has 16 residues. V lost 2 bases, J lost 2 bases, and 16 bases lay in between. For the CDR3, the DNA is TGTGCCAGCAGCTTAGGGGGCGGGACTAGGCAAGAGACCCAGTACTTC. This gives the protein CASSLGGGTRQETQYF.

The CDR3 loop is CASSKPSSGRAYEQYF. CDR3 bases: TGTGCCAGCAGCAAACCTTCTAGCGGGAGGGCCTACGAGCAGTACTTC. J is TRBJ2-7 and V is TRBV5-4; 12 bases agree with TRBD2. CDR1 and CDR2 (germline): SGHNT, YYREEE (reference sequence). The CDR3 extends over 16 amino acids. V was clipped by 4 bases and J by 2 bases; unmatched bases: 7.

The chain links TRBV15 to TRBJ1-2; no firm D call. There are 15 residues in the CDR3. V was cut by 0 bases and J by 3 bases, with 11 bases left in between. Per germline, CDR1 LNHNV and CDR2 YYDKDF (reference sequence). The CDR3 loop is CATSRDPQADYGYTF. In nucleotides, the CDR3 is TGTGCCACCAGCAGAGATCCGCAGGCCGACTATGGCTACACCTTC.

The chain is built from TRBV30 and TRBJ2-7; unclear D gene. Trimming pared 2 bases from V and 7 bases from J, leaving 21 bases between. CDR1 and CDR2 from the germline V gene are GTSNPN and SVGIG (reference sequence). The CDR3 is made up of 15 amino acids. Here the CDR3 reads CAWSRVGPLLREQYF. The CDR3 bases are TGTGCCTGGAGTAGAGTTGGGCCCCTTTTACGGGAGCAGTACTTC.

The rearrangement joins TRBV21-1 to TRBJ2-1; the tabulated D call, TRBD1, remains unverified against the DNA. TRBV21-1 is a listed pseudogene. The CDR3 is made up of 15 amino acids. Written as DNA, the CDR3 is TGTGCCAGCAGCTCGCCCTCGGACAGTATAAATGAGCAGTTCTTC. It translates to CASSSPSDSINEQFF.

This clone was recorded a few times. For the CDR3, the DNA is TGTGCCAGCAGTGAAGTGGACAGATATCAGCCCCAGCATTTT. Residues: CASSEVDRYQPQHF. The chain uses TRBV6-1 and TRBJ1-5; D is possibly TRBD1 (6 bases). The CDR3 has 14 amino acids. The germline gives CDR1 MNHNS, CDR2 SASEGT. The V end was cut by 1 base, the J end by 5 bases, with 9 bases between.

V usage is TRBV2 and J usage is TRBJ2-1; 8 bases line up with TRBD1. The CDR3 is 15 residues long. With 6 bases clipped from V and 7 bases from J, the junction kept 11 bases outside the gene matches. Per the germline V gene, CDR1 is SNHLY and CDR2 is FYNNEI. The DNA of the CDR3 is TGTGCCAGCAGCGACAGGACAGGGTCTGGGAATGAGCAGTTCTTC. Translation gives CASSDRTGSGNEQFF.

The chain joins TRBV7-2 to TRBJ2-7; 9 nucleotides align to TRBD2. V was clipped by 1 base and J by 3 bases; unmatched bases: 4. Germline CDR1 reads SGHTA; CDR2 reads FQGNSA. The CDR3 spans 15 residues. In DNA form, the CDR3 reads TGTGCCAGCAGCTTAGAAGCGGGGGGCCTCTACGAGCAGTACTTC. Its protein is CASSLEAGGLYEQYF.

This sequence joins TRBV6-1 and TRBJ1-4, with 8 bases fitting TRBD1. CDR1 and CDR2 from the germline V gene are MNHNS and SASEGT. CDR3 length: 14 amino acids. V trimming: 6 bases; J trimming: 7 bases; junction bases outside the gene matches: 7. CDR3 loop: CASRTGVGGEKLFF. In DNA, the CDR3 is TGTGCCAGCAGGACAGGGGTCGGTGGTGAAAAACTGTTTTTT.

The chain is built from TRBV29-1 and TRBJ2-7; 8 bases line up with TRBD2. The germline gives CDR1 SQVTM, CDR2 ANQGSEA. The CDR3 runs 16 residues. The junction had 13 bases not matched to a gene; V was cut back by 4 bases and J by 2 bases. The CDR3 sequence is CSVVVDIAGLAYEQYF. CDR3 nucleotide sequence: TGCAGCGTTGTTGTGGACATAGCGGGGTTAGCCTACGAGCAGTACTTC.

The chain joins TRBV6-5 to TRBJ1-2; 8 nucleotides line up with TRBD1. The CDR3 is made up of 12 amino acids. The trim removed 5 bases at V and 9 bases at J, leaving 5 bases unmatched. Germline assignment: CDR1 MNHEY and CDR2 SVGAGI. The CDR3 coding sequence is TGTGCCAGCAGTCGGACAGGGTGGAGCTACACCTTC. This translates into CASSRTGWSYTF.

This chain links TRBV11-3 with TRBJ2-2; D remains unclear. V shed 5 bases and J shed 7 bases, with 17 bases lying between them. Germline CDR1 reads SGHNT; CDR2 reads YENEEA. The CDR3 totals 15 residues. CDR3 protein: CASSPRSEGNGELFF. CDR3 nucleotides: TGTGCCAGCAGCCCACGAAGCGAAGGGAACGGGGAGCTGTTTTTT.

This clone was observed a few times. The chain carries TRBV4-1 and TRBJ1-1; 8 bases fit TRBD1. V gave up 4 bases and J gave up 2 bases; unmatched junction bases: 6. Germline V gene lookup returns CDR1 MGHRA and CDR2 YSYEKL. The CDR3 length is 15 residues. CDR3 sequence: CASSRNQGANTEAFF. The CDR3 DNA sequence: TGCGCCAGCAGCCGGAACCAGGGGGCAAACACTGAAGCTTTCTTT.

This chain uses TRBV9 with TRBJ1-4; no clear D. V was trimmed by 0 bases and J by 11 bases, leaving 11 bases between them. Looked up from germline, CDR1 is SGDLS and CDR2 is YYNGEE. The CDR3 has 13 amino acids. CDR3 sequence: CASSVAPARKLFF. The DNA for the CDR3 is TGTGCCAGCAGCGTAGCCCCCGCTCGGAAACTGTTTTTT. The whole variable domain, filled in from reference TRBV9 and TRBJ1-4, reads DSGVTQTPKHLITATGQRVTLRCSPRSGDLSVYWYQQSLDQGLQFLIQYYNGEERAKGNILERFSAQQFPDLHSELNLSSLELGDSALYFCASSVAPARKLFFGSGTQLSVL.

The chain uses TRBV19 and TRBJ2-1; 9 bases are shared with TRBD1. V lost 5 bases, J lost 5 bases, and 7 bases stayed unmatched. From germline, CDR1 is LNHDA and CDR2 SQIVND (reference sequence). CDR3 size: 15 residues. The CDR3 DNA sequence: TGTGCCAGTAGTCCACAGGGGGCGCGCAACAATGAGCAGTTCTTC. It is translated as CASSPQGARNNEQFF.

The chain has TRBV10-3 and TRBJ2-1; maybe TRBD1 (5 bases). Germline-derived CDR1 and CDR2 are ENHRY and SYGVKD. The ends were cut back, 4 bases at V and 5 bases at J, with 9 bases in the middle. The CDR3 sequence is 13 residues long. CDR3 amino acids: CAISAAQDNEQFF. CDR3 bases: TGTGCCATCAGTGCGGCACAGGACAATGAGCAGTTCTTC.

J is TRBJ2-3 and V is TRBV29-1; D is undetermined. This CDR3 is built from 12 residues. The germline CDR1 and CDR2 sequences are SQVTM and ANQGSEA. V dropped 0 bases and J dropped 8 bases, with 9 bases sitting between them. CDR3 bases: TGCAGCGTTGAAGAACCACCCATTACGCAGTATTTT. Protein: CSVEEPPITQYF.

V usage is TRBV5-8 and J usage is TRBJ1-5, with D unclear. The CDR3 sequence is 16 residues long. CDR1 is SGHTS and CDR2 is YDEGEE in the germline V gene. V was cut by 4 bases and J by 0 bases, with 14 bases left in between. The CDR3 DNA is TGTGCCAGCAGCCGGACCGGGAGGGATAGCAATCAGCCCCAGCATTTT. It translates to CASSRTGRDSNQPQHF.

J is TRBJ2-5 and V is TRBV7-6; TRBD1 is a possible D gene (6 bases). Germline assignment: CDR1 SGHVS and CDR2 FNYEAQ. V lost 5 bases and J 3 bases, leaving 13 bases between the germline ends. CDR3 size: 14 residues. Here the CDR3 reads CASSPLTGKETQYF. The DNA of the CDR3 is TGTGCCAGCAGCCCGCTGACAGGAAAAGAGACCCAGTACTTC.

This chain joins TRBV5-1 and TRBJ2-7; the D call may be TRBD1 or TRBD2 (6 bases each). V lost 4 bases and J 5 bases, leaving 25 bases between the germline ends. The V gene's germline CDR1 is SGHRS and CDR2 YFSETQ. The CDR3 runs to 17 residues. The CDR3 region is CASSTLLRGDTQHEQYF. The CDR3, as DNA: TGCGCCAGCAGCACCCTCCTGAGGGGGGATACTCAGCACGAGCAGTACTTC.

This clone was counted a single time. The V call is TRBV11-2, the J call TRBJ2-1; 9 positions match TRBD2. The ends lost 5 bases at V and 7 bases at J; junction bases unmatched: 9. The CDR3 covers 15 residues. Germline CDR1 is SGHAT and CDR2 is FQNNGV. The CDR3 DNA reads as TGTGCCAGCAGCCCCCATGGCGGGGGGGTTAATGAGCAGTTCTTC. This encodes CASSPHGGGVNEQFF.

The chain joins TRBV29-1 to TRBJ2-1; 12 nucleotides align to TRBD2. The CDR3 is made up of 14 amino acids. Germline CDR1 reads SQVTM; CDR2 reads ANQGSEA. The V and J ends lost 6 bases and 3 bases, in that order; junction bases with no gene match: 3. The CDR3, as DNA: TGCAGCGTCCTGACTAGCGGGAGCTACAATGAGCAGTTCTTC. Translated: CSVLTSGSYNEQFF.

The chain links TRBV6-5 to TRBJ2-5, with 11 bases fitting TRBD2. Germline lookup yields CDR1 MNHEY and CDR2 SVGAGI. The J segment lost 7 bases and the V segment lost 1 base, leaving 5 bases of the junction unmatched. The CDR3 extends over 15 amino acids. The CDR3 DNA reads TGTGCCAGCAGTTACTTTAGCGGGGGGGCAGGGACCCAGTACTTC. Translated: CASSYFSGGAGTQYF.

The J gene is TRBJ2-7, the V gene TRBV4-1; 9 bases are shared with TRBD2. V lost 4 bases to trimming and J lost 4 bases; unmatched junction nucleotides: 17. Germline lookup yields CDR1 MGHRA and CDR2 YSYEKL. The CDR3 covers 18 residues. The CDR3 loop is CASSPPGGSGSKAYEQYF. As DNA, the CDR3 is TGCGCCAGCAGCCCCCCCGGAGGTAGCGGGAGTAAGGCTTACGAGCAGTACTTC.

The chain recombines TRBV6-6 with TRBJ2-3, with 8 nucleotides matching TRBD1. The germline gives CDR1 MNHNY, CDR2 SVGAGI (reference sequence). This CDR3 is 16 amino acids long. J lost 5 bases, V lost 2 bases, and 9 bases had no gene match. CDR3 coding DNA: TGTGCCAGCAGTTACCAAGGACAGGGCCAATTAGATACGCAGTATTTT. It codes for CASSYQGQGQLDTQYF.

CDR3 bases: TGTGCCAGCAGTCCCTATACAAGGCTCTATGGCTACACCTTC. Protein sequence: CASSPYTRLYGYTF. The chain is built from TRBV2 and TRBJ1-2, with D unclear. The V gene's germline CDR1 is SNHLY and CDR2 FYNNEI. Trimming took off 5 bases at V and 4 bases at J, with 14 bases between the two ends. This CDR3 comprises 14 residues.

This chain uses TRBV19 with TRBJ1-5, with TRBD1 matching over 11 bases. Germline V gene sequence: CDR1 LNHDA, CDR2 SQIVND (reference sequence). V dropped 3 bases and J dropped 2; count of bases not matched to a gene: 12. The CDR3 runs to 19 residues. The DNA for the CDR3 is TGTGCCAGTAGTATTGGGACAGGGGGGTCCCATATTGGCAATCAGCCCCAGCATTTT. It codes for CASSIGTGGSHIGNQPQHF.

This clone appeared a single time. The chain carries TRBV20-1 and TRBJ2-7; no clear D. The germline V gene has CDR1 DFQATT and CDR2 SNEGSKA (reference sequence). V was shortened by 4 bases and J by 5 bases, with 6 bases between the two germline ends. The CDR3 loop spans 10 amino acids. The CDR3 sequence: CSAMVNEQYF. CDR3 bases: TGCAGTGCTATGGTTAACGAGCAGTACTTC.